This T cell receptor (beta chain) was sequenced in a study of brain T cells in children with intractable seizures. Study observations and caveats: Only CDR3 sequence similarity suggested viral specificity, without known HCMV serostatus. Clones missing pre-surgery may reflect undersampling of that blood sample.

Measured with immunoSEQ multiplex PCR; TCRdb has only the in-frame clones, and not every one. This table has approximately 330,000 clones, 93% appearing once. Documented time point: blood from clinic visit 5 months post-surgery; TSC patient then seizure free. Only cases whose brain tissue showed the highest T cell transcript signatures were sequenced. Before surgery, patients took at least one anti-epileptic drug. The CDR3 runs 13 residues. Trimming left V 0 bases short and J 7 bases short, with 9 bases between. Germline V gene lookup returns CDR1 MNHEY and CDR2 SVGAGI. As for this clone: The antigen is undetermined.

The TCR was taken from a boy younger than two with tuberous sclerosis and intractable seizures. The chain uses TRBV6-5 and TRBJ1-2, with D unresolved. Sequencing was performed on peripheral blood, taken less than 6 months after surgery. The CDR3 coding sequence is TGTGCCAGCAGTTACTCGAAGATTGGTGGCTACACCTTC. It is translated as CASSYSKIGGYTF.